Presented here are 11 T cell receptor beta chains from one specimen sequenced in a study of CD4+ T cells in melanoma. Sequencing used immunoSEQ multiplex PCR; TCRdb keeps in-frame clones, though not all of them. The profile shows over 100,000 clones, around 92% of them singletons. The sample taken for sequencing was peripheral blood. These receptor sequences come from a human donor with melanoma.

The rearrangement uses TRBV4-3 and TRBJ2-2; 11 bases align to TRBD2. The CDR3 has 18 amino acids. Per germline, CDR1 LGHNA and CDR2 YSLEER. J gave up 3 bases and V 0 bases, and 6 bases lay outside the gene matches. CDR3 loop: CASSQDNSGGEHTGELFF. CDR3 nucleotides: TGCGCCAGCAGCCAAGATAATAGCGGGGGGGAACACACCGGGGAGCTGTTTTTT.

The rearrangement joins TRBV5-1 to TRBJ2-7; perhaps D is TRBD1 or TRBD2 (5 bases each). The CDR3 extends over 15 amino acids. V lost 6 bases, J lost 3 bases, and 19 bases lay in between. Germline-derived CDR1 and CDR2 are SGHRS and YFSETQ. Here the CDR3 DNA reads TGCGCCAGCACGCGCACTAGTGGGGGAAACTACGAGCAGTACTTC. Encoded protein: CASTRTSGGNYEQYF.

About this clone itself: This sample also contains other DNA sequences that code for the same CDR3. J is TRBJ1-1 and V is TRBV4-2; no clear D. The CDR3 is made up of 13 amino acids. From germline, CDR1 is LGHNA and CDR2 YNFKEQ. The V gene lost 5 bases and the J gene lost 3 bases, with 10 bases spanning the gap. The CDR3 coding sequence is TGTGCCAGCAGCTTGAGCGCCTACACTGAAGCTTTCTTT. Translated: CASSLSAYTEAFF.

The V and J genes are TRBV4-1 and TRBJ1-2; D remains ambiguous. The CDR3 consists of 15 residues. Trimming cost V 4 bases and J 0 bases, with 12 bases left between them. Germline lookup yields CDR1 MGHRA and CDR2 YSYEKL. The CDR3 is CASSPTPGANYGYTF. As DNA, the CDR3 is TGCGCCAGCAGCCCGACTCCGGGAGCTAACTATGGCTACACCTTC.

This clone was recorded once. The chain combines TRBV28 with TRBJ2-7; TRBD2 might be the D (6 bases). This CDR3 spans 12 amino acids. V dropped 9 bases and J dropped 4 bases, with 13 bases sitting between them. Germline V gene lookup returns CDR1 MDHEN and CDR2 SYDVKM. CDR3 protein: CAREGFPYEQYF. As DNA, the CDR3 is TGTGCCAGGGAGGGTTTCCCTTACGAGCAGTACTTC.

As for this clone: At one of its ends the junction is not consistent with the germline gene, which may arise from a read error. The chain combines TRBV4-1 with TRBJ2-3; 8 positions agree with TRBD2. The CDR3 covers 17 residues. The V gene's germline CDR1 is MGHRA and CDR2 YSYEKL. The CDR3 is CASSQVLLAGGTDTQYF. The CDR3 bases are TGCGCCAGCAGCCAAGTGCTTCTAGCGGGTGGCACGGATACGCAGTATTTT.

This clone was counted between two and nine times. The V and J genes are TRBV6-5 and TRBJ1-5, with D unclear. Looked up from germline, CDR1 is MNHEY and CDR2 is SVGAGI. The ends were cut back, 0 bases at V and 11 bases at J, with 5 bases in the middle. The CDR3 has 11 amino acids. In DNA form, the CDR3 reads TGTGCCAGCAGTTACTCCTCGGCCCAGCATTTT. It specifies CASSYSSAQHF.

The V call is TRBV9, the J call TRBJ2-1; TRBD2 agrees at 15 bases. The ends lost 0 bases at V and 9 bases at J; junction bases unmatched: 1. This CDR3 has 15 residues. Germline lookup yields CDR1 SGDLS and CDR2 YYNGEE. This chain's CDR3 is CASSVGTSGRGEQFF. CDR3 bases: TGTGCCAGCAGCGTAGGGACTAGCGGGAGGGGTGAGCAGTTCTTC.

This clone was observed a handful of times. The CDR3 region is CSVVFGTPNTGELFF. CDR3 DNA sequence: TGCAGCGTTGTATTCGGGACACCGAACACCGGGGAGCTGTTTTTT. The V call is TRBV29-1, the J call TRBJ2-2; possibly TRBD1 for D (6 bases). The germline V and J ends were trimmed by 4 bases and 0 bases, with 12 bases remaining between them. Germline V gene data show CDR1 as SQVTM and CDR2 as ANQGSEA. The CDR3 is 15 amino acids.

The chain couples TRBV5-4 to TRBJ1-1; possibly TRBD1 for D (6 bases). The CDR3 has 12 residues. Per the germline V gene, CDR1 is SGHNT and CDR2 is YYREEE (reference sequence). Trimming cost V 8 bases and J 2 bases, with 10 bases left between them. CDR3 coding DNA: TGTGCCAGTACAGGGTCCAACACTGAAGCTTTCTTT. This translates into CASTGSNTEAFF.

The V and J genes are TRBV15 and TRBJ1-2; D remains unclear. CDR3 size: 14 residues. V lost 0 bases and J 8 bases, leaving 13 bases between the germline ends. Germline V CDR1 and CDR2: LNHNV, YYDKDF (reference sequence). The CDR3 protein is CATSREFQVYGYTF. As DNA, the CDR3 is TGTGCCACCAGCAGAGAGTTTCAGGTCTACGGCTACACCTTC.